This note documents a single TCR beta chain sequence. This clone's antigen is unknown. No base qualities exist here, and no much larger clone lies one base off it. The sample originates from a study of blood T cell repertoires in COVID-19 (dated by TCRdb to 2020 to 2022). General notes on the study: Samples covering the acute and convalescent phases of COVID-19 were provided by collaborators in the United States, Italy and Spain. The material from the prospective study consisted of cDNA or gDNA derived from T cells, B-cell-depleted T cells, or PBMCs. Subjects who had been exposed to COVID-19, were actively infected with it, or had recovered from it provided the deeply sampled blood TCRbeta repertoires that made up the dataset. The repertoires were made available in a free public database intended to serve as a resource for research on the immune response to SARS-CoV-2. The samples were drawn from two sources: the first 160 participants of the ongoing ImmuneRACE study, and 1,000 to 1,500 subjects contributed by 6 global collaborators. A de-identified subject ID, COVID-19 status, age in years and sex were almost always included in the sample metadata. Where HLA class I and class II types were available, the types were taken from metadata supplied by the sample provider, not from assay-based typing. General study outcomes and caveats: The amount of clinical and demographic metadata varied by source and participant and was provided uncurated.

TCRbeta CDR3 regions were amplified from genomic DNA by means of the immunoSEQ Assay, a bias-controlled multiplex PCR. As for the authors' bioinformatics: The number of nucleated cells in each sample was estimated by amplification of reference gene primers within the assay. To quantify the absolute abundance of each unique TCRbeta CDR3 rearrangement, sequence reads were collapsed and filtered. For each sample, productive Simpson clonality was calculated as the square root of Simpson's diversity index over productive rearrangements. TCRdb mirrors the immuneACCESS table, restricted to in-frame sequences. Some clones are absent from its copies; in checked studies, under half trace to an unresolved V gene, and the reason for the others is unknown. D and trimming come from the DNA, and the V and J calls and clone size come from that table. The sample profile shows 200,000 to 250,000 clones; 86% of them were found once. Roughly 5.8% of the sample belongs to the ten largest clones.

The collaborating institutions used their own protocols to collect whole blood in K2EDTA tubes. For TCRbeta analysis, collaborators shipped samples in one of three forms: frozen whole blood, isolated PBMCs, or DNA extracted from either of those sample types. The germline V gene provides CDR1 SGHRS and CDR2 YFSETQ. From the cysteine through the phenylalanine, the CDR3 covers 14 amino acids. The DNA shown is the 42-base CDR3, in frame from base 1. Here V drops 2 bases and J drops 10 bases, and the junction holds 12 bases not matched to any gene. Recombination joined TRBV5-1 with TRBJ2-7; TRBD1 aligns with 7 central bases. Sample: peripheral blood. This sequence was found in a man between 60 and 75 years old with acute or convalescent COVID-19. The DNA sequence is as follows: TGCGCCAGCAGCTTTTCCGGGACAGACTACCCACAGTACTTC. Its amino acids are CASSFSGTDYPQYF. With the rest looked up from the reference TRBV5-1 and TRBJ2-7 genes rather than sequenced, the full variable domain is KAGVTQTPRYLIKTRGQQVTLSCSPISGHRSVSWYQQTPGQGLQFLFEYFSETQRNKGNFPGRFSGRQFSNSRSEMNVSTLELGDSALYLCASSFSGTDYPQYFGPGTRLTVT.